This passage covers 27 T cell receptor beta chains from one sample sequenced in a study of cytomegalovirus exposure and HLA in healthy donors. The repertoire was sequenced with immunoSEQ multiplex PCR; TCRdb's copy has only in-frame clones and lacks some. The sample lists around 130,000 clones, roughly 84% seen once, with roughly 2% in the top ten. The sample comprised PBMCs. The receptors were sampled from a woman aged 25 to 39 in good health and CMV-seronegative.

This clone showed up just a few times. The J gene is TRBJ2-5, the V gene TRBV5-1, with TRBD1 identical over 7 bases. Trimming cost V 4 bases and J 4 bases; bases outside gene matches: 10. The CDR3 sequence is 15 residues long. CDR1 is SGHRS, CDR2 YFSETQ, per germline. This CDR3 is CASSQGPGTVETQYF. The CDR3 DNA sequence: TGCGCCAGCAGCCAGGGACCGGGGACAGTAGAGACCCAGTACTTC.

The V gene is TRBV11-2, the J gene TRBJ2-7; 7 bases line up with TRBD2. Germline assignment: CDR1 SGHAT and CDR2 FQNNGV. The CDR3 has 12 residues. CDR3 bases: TGTACGGTCGGGGGGACGGTCGACGAGCAGTACTTC. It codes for CTVGGTVDEQYF.

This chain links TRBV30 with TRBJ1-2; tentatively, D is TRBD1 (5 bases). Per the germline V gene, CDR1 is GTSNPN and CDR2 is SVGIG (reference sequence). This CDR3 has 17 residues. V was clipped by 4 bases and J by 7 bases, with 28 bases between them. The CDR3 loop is CAWKWRRQGGLGAGYTF. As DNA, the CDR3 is TGTGCCTGGAAATGGAGAAGGCAGGGAGGTTTGGGCGCTGGCTACACCTTC. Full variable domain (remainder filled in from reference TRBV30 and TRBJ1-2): SQTIHQWPATLVQPVGSPLSLECTVEGTSNPNLYWYRQAAGRGLQLLFYSVGIGQISSEVPQNLSASRPQDRQFILSSKKLLLSDSGFYLCAWKWRRQGGLGAGYTFGSGTRLTVV.

The CDR3 region is CASGASGTYNEQFF. The CDR3 DNA reads TGTGCCAGCGGGGCTAGCGGGACTTACAATGAGCAGTTCTTC. The V and J genes are TRBV7-6 and TRBJ2-1, with 9 bases lining up with TRBD2. J lost 4 bases, V lost 8 bases, and 6 bases had no gene match. The CDR3 covers 14 residues. Germline lookup yields CDR1 SGHVS and CDR2 FNYEAQ.

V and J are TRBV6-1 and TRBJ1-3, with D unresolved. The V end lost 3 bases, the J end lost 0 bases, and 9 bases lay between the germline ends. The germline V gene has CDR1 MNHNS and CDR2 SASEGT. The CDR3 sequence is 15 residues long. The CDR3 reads CASSDGPDSGNTIYF. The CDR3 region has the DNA TGTGCCAGCAGTGATGGTCCAGACTCTGGAAACACCATATATTTT.

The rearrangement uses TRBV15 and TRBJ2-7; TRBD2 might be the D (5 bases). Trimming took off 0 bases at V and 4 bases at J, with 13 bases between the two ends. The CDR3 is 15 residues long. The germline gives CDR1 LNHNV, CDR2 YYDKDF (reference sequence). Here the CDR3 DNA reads TGTGCCACCAGCAGAGATGACGACTATGGTTACGAGCAGTACTTC. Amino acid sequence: CATSRDDDYGYEQYF.

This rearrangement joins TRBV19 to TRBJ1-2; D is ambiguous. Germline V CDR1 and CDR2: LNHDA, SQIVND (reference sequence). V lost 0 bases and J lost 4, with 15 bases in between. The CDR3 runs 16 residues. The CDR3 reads CASSIDRGRPPYGYTF. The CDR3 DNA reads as TGTGCCAGTAGTATAGATCGAGGCCGGCCGCCCTATGGCTACACCTTC.

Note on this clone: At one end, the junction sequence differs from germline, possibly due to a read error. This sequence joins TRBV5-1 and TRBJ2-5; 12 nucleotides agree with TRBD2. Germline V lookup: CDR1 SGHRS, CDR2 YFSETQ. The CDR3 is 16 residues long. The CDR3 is CASSRSSGGDQGTQYF. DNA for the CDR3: TGCGCCAGCAGCCGATCTAGCGGGGGGGACCAAGGGACCCAGTACTTC.

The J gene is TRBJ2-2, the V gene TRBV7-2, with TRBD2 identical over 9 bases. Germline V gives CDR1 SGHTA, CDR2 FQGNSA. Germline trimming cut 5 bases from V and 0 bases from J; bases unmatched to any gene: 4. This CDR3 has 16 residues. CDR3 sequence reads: CASSIIAGANTGELFF. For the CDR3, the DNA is TGTGCCAGCAGCATCATAGCGGGGGCGAACACCGGGGAGCTGTTTTTT.

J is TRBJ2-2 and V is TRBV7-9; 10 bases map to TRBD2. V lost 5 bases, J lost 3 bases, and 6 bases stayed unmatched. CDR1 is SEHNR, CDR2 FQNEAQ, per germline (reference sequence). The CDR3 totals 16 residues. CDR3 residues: CASSHPSGGDTGELFF. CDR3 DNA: TGTGCCAGCAGCCACCCTAGCGGGGGCGACACCGGGGAGCTGTTTTTT.

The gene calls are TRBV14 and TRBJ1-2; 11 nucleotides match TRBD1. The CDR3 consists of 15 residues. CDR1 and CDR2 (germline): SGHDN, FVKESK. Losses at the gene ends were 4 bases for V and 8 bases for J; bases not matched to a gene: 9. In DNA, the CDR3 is TGTGCCAGCAGCCCTTGGACAGGGGGCCCCCTGGGCTACACCTTC. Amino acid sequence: CASSPWTGGPLGYTF.

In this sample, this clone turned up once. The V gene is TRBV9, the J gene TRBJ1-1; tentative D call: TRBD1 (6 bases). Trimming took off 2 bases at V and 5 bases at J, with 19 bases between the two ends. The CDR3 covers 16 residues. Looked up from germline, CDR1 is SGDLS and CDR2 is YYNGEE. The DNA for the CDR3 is TGTGCCAGCAGCGTGGGATCGGGGGGCGTGGGTACTGAAGCTTTCTTT. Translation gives CASSVGSGGVGTEAFF.

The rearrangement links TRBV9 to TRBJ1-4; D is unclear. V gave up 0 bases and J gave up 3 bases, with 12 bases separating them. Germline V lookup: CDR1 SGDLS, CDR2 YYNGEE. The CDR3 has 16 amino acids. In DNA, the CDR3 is TGTGCCAGCAGCGTAGGGTTGGGAGCGGCTAATGAAAAACTGTTTTTT. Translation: CASSVGLGAANEKLFF. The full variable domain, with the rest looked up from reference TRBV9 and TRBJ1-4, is DSGVTQTPKHLITATGQRVTLRCSPRSGDLSVYWYQQSLDQGLQFLIQYYNGEERAKGNILERFSAQQFPDLHSELNLSSLELGDSALYFCASSVGLGAANEKLFFGSGTQLSVL.

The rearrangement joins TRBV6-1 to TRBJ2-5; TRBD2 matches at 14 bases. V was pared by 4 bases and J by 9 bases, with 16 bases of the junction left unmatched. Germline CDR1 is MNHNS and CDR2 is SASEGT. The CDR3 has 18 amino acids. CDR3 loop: CASSAKLGLAGVSVAQYF. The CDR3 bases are TGTGCCAGCAGTGCAAAACTGGGACTAGCGGGGGTTAGTGTGGCCCAGTACTTC.

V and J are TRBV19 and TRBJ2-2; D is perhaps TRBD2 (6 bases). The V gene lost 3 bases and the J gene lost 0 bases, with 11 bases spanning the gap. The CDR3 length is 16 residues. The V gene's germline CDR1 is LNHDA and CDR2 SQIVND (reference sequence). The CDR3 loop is CASSIYGGSNTGELFF. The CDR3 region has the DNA TGTGCCAGTAGTATCTACGGGGGTTCGAACACCGGGGAGCTGTTTTTT.

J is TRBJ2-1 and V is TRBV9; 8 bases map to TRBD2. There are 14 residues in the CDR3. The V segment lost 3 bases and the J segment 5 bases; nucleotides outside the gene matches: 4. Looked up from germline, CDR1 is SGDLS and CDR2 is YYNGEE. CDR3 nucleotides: TGTGCCAGCAGCGCCATCGGGGGGGACAATGAGCAGTTCTTC. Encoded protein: CASSAIGGDNEQFF.

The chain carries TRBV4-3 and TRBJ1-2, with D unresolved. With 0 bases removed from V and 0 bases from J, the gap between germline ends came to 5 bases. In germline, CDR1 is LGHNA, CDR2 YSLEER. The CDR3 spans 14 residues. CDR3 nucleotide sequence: TGCGCCAGCAGCCAAGATGGAGCTAACTATGGCTACACCTTC. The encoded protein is CASSQDGANYGYTF.

CDR3 residues: CASRQGLAGSYEQYF. The DNA for the CDR3 is TGTGCCAGCAGACAGGGACTAGCGGGGTCCTACGAGCAGTACTTC. The V call is TRBV7-2, the J call TRBJ2-7; 13 bases map to TRBD2. The CDR3 has 15 amino acids. The V gene's germline CDR1 is SGHTA and CDR2 FQGNSA. Unmatched junction bases numbered 3, after V lost 6 bases and J lost 1 base. The whole variable domain, filled in from reference TRBV7-2 and TRBJ2-7, reads GAGVSQSPSNKVTEKGKDVELRCDPISGHTALYWYRQSLGQGLEFLIYFQGNSAPDKSGLPSDRFSAERTGGSVSTLTIQRTQQEDSAVYLCASRQGLAGSYEQYFGPGTRLTVT.

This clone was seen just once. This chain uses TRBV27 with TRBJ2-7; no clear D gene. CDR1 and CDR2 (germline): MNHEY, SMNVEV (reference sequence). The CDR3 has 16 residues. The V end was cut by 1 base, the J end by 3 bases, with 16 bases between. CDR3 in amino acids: CASSLLATIAFYEQYF. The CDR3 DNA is TGTGCCAGCAGTTTATTAGCCACAATAGCCTTCTACGAGCAGTACTTC.

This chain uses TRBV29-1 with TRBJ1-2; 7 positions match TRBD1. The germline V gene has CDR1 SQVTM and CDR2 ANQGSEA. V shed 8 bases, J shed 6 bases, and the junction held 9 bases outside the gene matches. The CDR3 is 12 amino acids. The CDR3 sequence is CSSETGPDGYTF. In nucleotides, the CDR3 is TGCAGCTCTGAGACAGGGCCGGATGGCTACACCTTC.

CDR3 bases: TGCGCCAGCAGCCAAGATCATGAGGGCGGGTTCTCCTACAATGAGCAGTTCTTC. This translates into CASSQDHEGGFSYNEQFF. The genes are TRBV4-3 and TRBJ2-1; weak D call: TRBD2 (5 bases). The CDR3 covers 18 residues. The germline V gene has CDR1 LGHNA and CDR2 YSLEER. V lost 0 bases to trimming and J lost 0 bases, with 15 bases between them.

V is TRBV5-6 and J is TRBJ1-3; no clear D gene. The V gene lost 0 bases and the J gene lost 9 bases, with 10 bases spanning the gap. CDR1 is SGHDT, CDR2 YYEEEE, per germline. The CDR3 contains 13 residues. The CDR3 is CASSLDPMSTIYF. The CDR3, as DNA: TGTGCCAGCAGCTTGGACCCGATGAGCACCATATATTTT. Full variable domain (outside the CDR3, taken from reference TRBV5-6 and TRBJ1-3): DAGVTQSPTHLIKTRGQQVTLRCSPKSGHDTVSWYQQALGQGPQFIFQYYEEEERQRGNFPDRFSGHQFPNYSSELNVNALLLGDSALYLCASSLDPMSTIYFGEGSWLTVV.

CDR3 amino acids: CASSIPGNTIYF. The CDR3 nucleotides read TGTGCCAGTAGTATACCGGGAAACACCATATATTTT. The V call is TRBV19, the J call TRBJ1-3; D is uncertain. The germline gives CDR1 LNHDA, CDR2 SQIVND (reference sequence). V lost 2 bases and J 4 bases, leaving 3 bases between the germline ends. This CDR3 spans 12 amino acids. Full variable domain (rest looked up from reference TRBV19 and TRBJ1-3): DGGITQSPKYLFRKEGQNVTLSCEQNLNHDAMYWYRQDPGQGLRLIYYSQIVNDFQKGDIAEGYSVSREKKESFPLTVTSAQKNPTAFYLCASSIPGNTIYFGEGSWLTVV.

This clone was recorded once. In DNA form, the CDR3 reads TGTGCCAGCAGTTCGACAGGGGGTCGGAACACTGAAGCTTTCTTT. This gives the protein CASSSTGGRNTEAFF. This chain connects TRBV6-5 to TRBJ1-1, with 9 bases matching TRBD1. V shed 4 bases and J 1 base; nucleotides not matched to a gene: 4. The CDR3 sequence is 15 residues long. Germline lookup yields CDR1 MNHEY and CDR2 SVGAGI.

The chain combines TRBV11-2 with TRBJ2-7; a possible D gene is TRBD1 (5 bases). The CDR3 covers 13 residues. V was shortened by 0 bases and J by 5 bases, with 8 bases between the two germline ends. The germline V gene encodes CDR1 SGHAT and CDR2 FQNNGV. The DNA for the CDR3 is TGTGCCAGCAGCTTAGACAGGGCCCACGAGCAGTACTTC. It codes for CASSLDRAHEQYF.

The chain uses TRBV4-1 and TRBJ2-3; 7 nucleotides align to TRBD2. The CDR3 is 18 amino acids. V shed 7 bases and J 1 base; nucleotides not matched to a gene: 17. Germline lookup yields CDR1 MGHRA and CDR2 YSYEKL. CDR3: CASKAMGTGGGGTDTQYF. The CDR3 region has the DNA TGCGCCAGCAAAGCAATGGGGACCGGGGGAGGGGGCACAGATACGCAGTATTTT.

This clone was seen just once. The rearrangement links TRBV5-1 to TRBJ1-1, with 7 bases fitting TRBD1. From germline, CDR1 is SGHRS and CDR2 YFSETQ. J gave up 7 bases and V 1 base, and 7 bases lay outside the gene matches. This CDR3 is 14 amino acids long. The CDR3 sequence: CASSLRTGQGEAFF. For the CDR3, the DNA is TGCGCCAGCAGCTTGAGGACAGGTCAAGGTGAAGCTTTCTTT. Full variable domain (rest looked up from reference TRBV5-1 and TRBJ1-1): KAGVTQTPRYLIKTRGQQVTLSCSPISGHRSVSWYQQTPGQGLQFLFEYFSETQRNKGNFPGRFSGRQFSNSRSEMNVSTLELGDSALYLCASSLRTGQGEAFFGQGTRLTVV.